This TCR beta chain was identified in a study of cytomegalovirus exposure and HLA in healthy donors. Overall study results and limits: CMV serostatus stood as the only immune exposure information on hand. A missense DCLRE1C variant was associated with V- and J-gene trimming of TCR beta chains in a later analysis, and an independent cohort replicated the association. In a later analysis, HLA-associated TCR beta chains were more clonally expanded than equally common others. In a later analysis, parvovirus B19, influenza, CMV and Epstein-Barr virus appeared linked to several top co-occurrence clusters.

Notes on this clone: What it recognizes is unknown. One junction end does not reproduce the germline sequence, and a read error may be involved.

PCR primers comprised 60 Vbeta and 13 Jbeta primers. Sequencing was performed with immunoSEQ multiplex PCR; in TCRdb, only in-frame clones are kept and a portion is missing. The table records around 140,000 clones, roughly 71% of them present only once. The CDR3 consists of 11 residues. Per the germline V gene, CDR1 is DFQATT and CDR2 is SNEGSKA (reference sequence). The sequence was collected from a man between 25 and 39 years old in good health and CMV-seronegative. The chain joins TRBV20-1 to TRBJ2-7; TRBD1 aligns across 8 bases. Sequenced input: PBMCs. CDR3 in DNA: TGCAGTGCCAACGGACAGGGAGTGTCGAACTTC. Amino acid sequence: CSANGQGVSNF.